The T cell receptor (beta chain) described here comes from a study of early stage breast cancer tumors. Study summary: Samples were sequenced at around 10-fold average coverage.

This CDR3 region has 18 residues. Germline loops: CDR1 LNHDA, CDR2 SQIVND (reference sequence). V gave up 5 bases and J gave up 0 bases; unmatched junction bases: 13. By frequency in the sample, this clone is medium-sized (0.01 to 0.1%). Its antigen is not identified. Study-wide points: Functional markers like CD4, CD8 and FOXP3 were missed in bulk sequencing.

The repertoire was sequenced with immunoSEQ multiplex PCR; TCRdb's copy has only in-frame clones and lacks some. The sample carries about 28,000 clones, roughly 80% recorded once. The rearrangement joins TRBV19 to TRBJ2-3; 8 nucleotides agree with TRBD2. The clonotype was recovered from a person aged 40-50 years with breast cancer. The sequenced material came from blood. The CDR3 region is CASSGVAGSTPSTDTQYF. CDR3 nucleotides: TGTGCCAGTAGTGGGGTAGCGGGATCTACGCCAAGCACAGATACGCAGTATTTT.